This T cell receptor beta chain appears in the sequencing data of a study of shared clonotypes between healthy human individuals. Study information: Those who served as donors were a couple of women and a few men between the ages of 18 and 49. CD4 naive and memory got three plates each, CD8 naive two, CD8 memory one. Study outcomes and limitations: Naive CD4 clonotypes were shared across several donors at about 5%. The study found lower generation probabilities in non-shared clonotypes than in those shared by all four donors.

There are 15 residues in the CDR3. The trim removed 3 bases at V and 8 bases at J, leaving 9 bases unmatched. Germline V CDR1 and CDR2: LNHDA, SQIVND (reference sequence). As defined, naive CD8 cells were CD45RO-negative and positively selected for CCR7, with terminally differentiated effector memory CD45RA+ cells excluded. As for this clone: Its target is not known.

Clones were sequenced by immunoSEQ multiplex PCR, and TCRdb holds only the in-frame ones, with some missing. This table has nearly 2 million clones, 85% to 95% appearing once. This receptor was identified in a man younger than 35 in good health. The sequencing sample was made of naive CD8+ T cells sorted from blood. V and J are TRBV19 and TRBJ1-1, with TRBD1 identical over 10 bases. The CDR3 region is CASSMAAGTGAEAFF. The CDR3 bases are TGTGCCAGTAGTATGGCTGCCGGGACAGGGGCAGAAGCTTTCTTT. The entire variable domain, with the rest obtained from reference TRBV19 and TRBJ1-1, is as follows: DGGITQSPKYLFRKEGQNVTLSCEQNLNHDAMYWYRQDPGQGLRLIYYSQIVNDFQKGDIAEGYSVSREKKESFPLTVTSAQKNPTAFYLCASSMAAGTGAEAFFGQGTRLTVV.